These 30 T cell receptor beta chains came from one sample sequenced in a study of breast tumors, draining lymph nodes, adjacent tissues (dated by TCRdb to 2015 to 2016). The axillary draining lymph nodes of breast cancer patients were the source of the lymph node samples. Library method: multiplex PCR. Sequencer: Illumina HiSeq 2000. The public reads were quality trimmed at Q25 with fastp and then assembled into clones with MiXCR by TCRdb, keeping productive beta chains. A single entry per CDR3 protein holds the most common genes and DNA from its merged rows. The sample table records some 83,000 distinct CDR3 sequences; about 21% of these occur just once. The ten most abundant clones make up 2% to 3% of the sample. What was sequenced was axillary lymph node tissue. These TCRs come from a female donor with breast cancer. Some clones in this sample may be carry-over from other donors' samples.

The rearrangement uses TRBV30 and TRBJ2-5; no clear D. Between the trimmed V and J ends, which lost 1 base and 7 bases, there was a span of 19 bases. The CDR3 has 15 amino acids. Germline V CDR1 and CDR2: GTSNPN, SVGIG (reference sequence). The CDR3, as DNA: TGTGCCTGGAGTGGTACCCTAGGACGGTCCGGGACCCAGTACTTC. This encodes CAWSGTLGRSGTQYF. The full variable domain, in which reference TRBV30 and TRBJ2-5 provide the parts outside the CDR3, is SQTIHQWPATLVQPVGSPLSLECTVEGTSNPNLYWYRQAAGRGLQLLFYSVGIGQISSEVPQNLSASRPQDRQFILSSKKLLLSDSGFYLCAWSGTLGRSGTQYFGPGTRLLVL.

This clonotype was seen more than once but under ten times. A much larger clone sits a single nucleotide away, making a read error possible. The rearrangement links TRBV5-5 to TRBJ2-7, with 7 bases aligning to TRBD1. The J segment lost 6 bases and the V segment lost 4 bases, leaving 10 bases of the junction unmatched. Germline loops: CDR1 SGHKS, CDR2 YYEKEE (reference sequence). The CDR3 is 14 amino acids. The CDR3 coding sequence is TGTGCCAGCAGCCGAGACAGGGCCGCCTGCGAGCAGTACTTC. This encodes CASSRDRAACEQYF.

Worth noting for this clonotype: A much larger clone differs by one base, so this may be a read error. CDR3 in DNA: TGTGTCAGCAGCTCCGGGACAGGGCCCACCGGGGAGCTGTTTTTT. Translating it yields CVSSSGTGPTGELFF. This chain joins TRBV7-9 and TRBJ2-2; 9 positions agree with TRBD1. Germline-derived CDR1 and CDR2 are SEHNR and FQNEAQ (reference sequence). There are 15 residues in the CDR3.

In its sample, this clonotype was seen many times. The chain carries TRBV5-6 and TRBJ2-3; no reliable D call. From germline, CDR1 is SGHDT and CDR2 YYEEEE. The CDR3 totals 15 residues. V was pared by 2 bases and J by 2 bases, with 12 bases between. The CDR3 is CASSLGRRFTDTQYF. CDR3 DNA: TGTGCCAGCAGCTTAGGGCGCCGATTCACAGATACGCAGTATTTT. The whole variable domain, remainder taken from reference TRBV5-6 and TRBJ2-3, is DAGVTQSPTHLIKTRGQQVTLRCSPKSGHDTVSWYQQALGQGPQFIFQYYEEEERQRGNFPDRFSGHQFPNYSSELNVNALLLGDSALYLCASSLGRRFTDTQYFGPGTRLTVL.

This clonotype was found once. This may arise from a read error, as a much more abundant clone is one base away. V is TRBV6-5 and J is TRBJ2-7; 8 bases match TRBD2. In germline, CDR1 is MNHEY, CDR2 SVGAGI. V shed 6 bases and J 2 bases; nucleotides not matched to a gene: 15. This CDR3 contains 17 residues. The CDR3 DNA is TGTGCCAGCAGGCCCGAGCGGGGGAGTGGGCGGACCTACGAGCAGTACTTC. It yields the protein CASRPERGSGRTYEQYF.

This clonotype appeared many times. One end of the junction fails to match germline, which may point to a read error. CDR3 sequence reads: CASSPKDLPGTSSF. Here the CDR3 DNA reads TGTGCCAGCAGCCCCAAGGATTTACCCGGGACTAGCAGCTTC. J is TRBJ2-7 and V is TRBV11-2, with 9 bases identical to TRBD2. This CDR3 comprises 14 residues. Germline CDR1 SGHAT, CDR2 FQNNGV.

There are many counts of this clonotype. The CDR3 region has the DNA TGTGCCACCGGACTAGCGGGATGGGGCTCCTACGAGCAGTACTTC. Translation: CATGLAGWGSYEQYF. This sequence joins TRBV19 and TRBJ2-7; 12 positions agree with TRBD2. The germline V gene has CDR1 LNHDA and CDR2 SQIVND (reference sequence). The junction had 7 bases not matched to a gene; V was cut back by 10 bases and J by 0 bases. The CDR3 is made up of 15 amino acids.

This clonotype was observed many times. This chain links TRBV20-1 with TRBJ1-5, with TRBD1 matching over 7 bases. This CDR3 contains 15 residues. Looked up from germline, CDR1 is DFQATT and CDR2 is SNEGSKA (reference sequence). Germline trimming cut 3 bases from V and 0 bases from J; bases unmatched to any gene: 5. CDR3 in DNA: TGCAGTGCTAGTGAGACAGGGTTTAGCAATCAGCCCCAGCATTTT. It is translated as CSASETGFSNQPQHF.

This clonotype was seen at least ten times. This sequence joins TRBV20-1 and TRBJ2-1, with 7 bases matching TRBD2. The CDR3 is 14 residues long. The germline V gene encodes CDR1 DFQATT and CDR2 SNEGSKA (reference sequence). Trimming removed 3 bases from V and 4 bases from J; junction bases left unmatched: 6. The CDR3 loop is CSARSGIGYNEQFF. The DNA for the CDR3 is TGCAGTGCTAGGAGCGGGATAGGGTACAATGAGCAGTTCTTC.

A note on this clonotype: This could be a read error, since a much larger clone is one nucleotide away. The chain links TRBV4-3 to TRBJ2-3; 8 bases are shared with TRBD2. CDR3 length: 18 amino acids. Germline values: CDR1 LGHNA, CDR2 YSLEER. CDR3 coding DNA: TGCGTCAGCAGCCAAGACCCAGCGGGGGCCTTAAGGGGAGATACGCAGTATTTT. This sequence encodes CVSSQDPAGALRGDTQYF.

Concerning this clonotype: A read error may be the cause here, since a much bigger clone is one base away. The chain employs TRBV20-1 and TRBJ2-1; TRBD2 matches 11 bases. This CDR3 has 13 residues. CDR1 and CDR2 from the germline V gene are DFQATT and SNEGSKA (reference sequence). CDR3 coding DNA: TGCAGCGAACTAGCGGGAGCAGCAAGTGAGCGGTTCTTC. This sequence encodes CSELAGAASERFF.

There are many counts of this clonotype. The chain uses TRBV4-1 and TRBJ2-3; TRBD1 or TRBD2 may be the D gene (5 bases each). V was pared by 0 bases and J by 5 bases, with 18 bases between. The CDR3 loop spans 17 amino acids. CDR1 MGHRA and CDR2 YSYEKL come from the germline V gene. The CDR3 DNA reads as TGCGCCAGCAGCCAAGATCCGGGACCCCCCCCCGGAGATACGCAGTATTTT. This encodes CASSQDPGPPPGDTQYF.

Many counts were recorded for this clonotype. The J gene is TRBJ1-2, the V gene TRBV6-2 or TRBV6-3; D unresolved. V gave up 2 bases and J gave up 4 bases, with 11 bases separating them. Per germline, CDR1 MNHEY and CDR2 SVGEGT. The CDR3 sequence is 14 residues long. For the CDR3, the DNA is TGTGCCAGCAGTTACGTAGCGGGAAGCTATGGCTACACCTTC. Translating it yields CASSYVAGSYGYTF.

Many counts were recorded for this clonotype. The J gene is TRBJ2-7, the V gene TRBV20-1; 9 bases line up with TRBD1. The CDR3 runs 14 residues. J gave up 7 bases and V 6 bases, and 13 bases lay outside the gene matches. Germline V gene data show CDR1 as DFQATT and CDR2 as SNEGSKA (reference sequence). The CDR3 protein is CSALSDRGMREQYF. The CDR3 coding sequence is TGCAGTGCCCTTTCCGACAGGGGGATGAGGGAGCAGTACTTC.

This clonotype was recorded at least ten times. The rearrangement uses TRBV9 and TRBJ1-2, with D perhaps TRBD1 (5 bases). Germline values: CDR1 SGDLS, CDR2 YYNGEE. Deletions cut 3 bases from V and 4 bases from J, with 13 bases between. There are 14 residues in the CDR3. In DNA form, the CDR3 reads TGTGCCAGCAGCGCCGGGGGATTCGGCTATGGCTACACCTTC. Its protein product is CASSAGGFGYGYTF.

The rearrangement links TRBV28 to TRBJ2-1; D is possibly TRBD1 (6 bases). The CDR3 has 14 amino acids. The V end lost 3 bases, the J end lost 5 bases, and 11 bases lay between the germline ends. Germline CDR1 reads MDHEN; CDR2 reads SYDVKM. The CDR3 nucleotides are TGTGCCAGCAGTTTTGGGGGACATAACAATGAGCAGTTCTTC. It is translated as CASSFGGHNNEQFF.

In its sample, this clonotype was seen many times. The chain couples TRBV12-3 or TRBV12-4 to TRBJ2-5; the D is unclear. The CDR3 is made up of 12 amino acids. The V end lost 6 bases, the J end lost 7 bases, and 12 bases lay between the germline ends. CDR3 nucleotides: TGTGCCAGCAGAGACCCGAATCGGACCCAGTACTTC. Amino acids: CASRDPNRTQYF.

This clonotype was observed many times. The chain links TRBV20-1 to TRBJ2-7; the D gene is possibly TRBD1 (6 bases). V was cut by 1 base and J by 6 bases, with 10 bases left in between. Germline CDR1 and CDR2: DFQATT and SNEGSKA (reference sequence). The CDR3 covers 12 residues. CDR3 in amino acids: CSARARDTEQYF. The CDR3, as DNA: TGCAGTGCTAGAGCAAGGGACACCGAGCAGTACTTC.

This clonotype was counted many times. The CDR3 nucleotides read TGCAGTGCTAGAGTATCGGCGACGCAGTATTTT. It specifies CSARVSATQYF. The V call is TRBV20-1, the J call TRBJ2-3; no reliable D call. V was pared by 1 base and J by 9 bases, with 8 bases between. Germline CDR1 reads DFQATT; CDR2 reads SNEGSKA (reference sequence). CDR3 size: 11 residues.

This clonotype was picked up many times. The gene calls are TRBV2 and TRBJ2-7, with D maybe TRBD1 (6 bases). The CDR3 contains 12 residues. Trimming pared 6 bases from V and 3 bases from J, leaving 9 bases between. Germline loops: CDR1 SNHLY, CDR2 FYNNEI. CDR3 sequence reads: CASSQQGYEQYF. The CDR3 nucleotides read TGTGCCAGCAGCCAACAGGGCTACGAGCAGTACTTC. The full variable domain, its missing parts supplied by reference TRBV2 and TRBJ2-7, is EPEVTQTPSHQVTQMGQEVILRCVPISNHLYFYWYRQILGQKVEFLVSFYNNEISEKSEIFDDQFSVERPDGSNFTLKIRSTKLEDSAMYFCASSQQGYEQYFGPGTRLTVT.

V usage is TRBV2 and J usage is TRBJ2-3, with 7 bases that match TRBD1. Germline values: CDR1 SNHLY, CDR2 FYNNEI. V lost 6 bases to trimming and J lost 5 bases; unmatched junction nucleotides: 11. This CDR3 comprises 15 residues. As DNA, the CDR3 is TGTGCCAGCAGAAGCTACGACAGGGTGATAGATACGCAGTATTTT. Encoded protein: CASRSYDRVIDTQYF.

With regard to this clonotype: One base away lies a much larger clone, so this may be a sequencing read error. This chain uses TRBV6-5 with TRBJ2-5; D gene unclear. Trimming removed 2 bases from V and 5 bases from J, with 9 bases in between. The V gene's germline CDR1 is MNHEY and CDR2 SVGAGI. CDR3 length: 13 amino acids. The CDR3 reads CASSYPWKETQYF. In nucleotides, the CDR3 is TGTGCCAGCAGTTACCCGTGGAAGGAGACCCAGTACTTC.

This clonotype was seen many times. The gene calls are TRBV29-1 and TRBJ1-5; D is unclear. The CDR3 is 13 residues long. The ends were cut back, 4 bases at V and 3 bases at J, with 10 bases in the middle. CDR1 is SQVTM and CDR2 is ANQGSEA in the germline V gene. In nucleotides, the CDR3 is TGCAGCGTTGGAGAGGAAAACAATCAGCCCCAGCATTTT. It is translated as CSVGEENNQPQHF.

This clonotype was counted ten times or more. V and J are TRBV7-2 and TRBJ2-7, with 11 bases aligning to TRBD2. Germline CDR1 and CDR2: SGHTA and FQGNSA. The CDR3 runs to 15 residues. The trim removed 5 bases at V and 3 bases at J, leaving 6 bases unmatched. The CDR3 DNA follows: TGTGCCAGCAGCCGGATAGCGGGAGGGCACTACGAGCAGTACTTC. Translated, it gives CASSRIAGGHYEQYF.

This clonotype was found a few times. The chain carries TRBV3-1 and TRBJ2-2; TRBD2 agrees at 8 bases. V trimming: 2 bases; J trimming: 7 bases; junction bases outside the gene matches: 0. This CDR3 is built from 13 residues. Germline V gives CDR1 LGHDT, CDR2 YNNKEL (reference sequence). CDR3 DNA: TGTGCCAGCAGCCAACGGGGGGGCGGGGAGCTGTTTTTT. It codes for CASSQRGGGELFF.

This clonotype was recorded at least ten times. The chain links TRBV20-1 to TRBJ2-7; 12 nucleotides line up with TRBD1. V shed 3 bases, J shed 0 bases, and the junction held 9 bases outside the gene matches. The V gene's germline CDR1 is DFQATT and CDR2 SNEGSKA (reference sequence). The CDR3 length is 17 residues. This chain's CDR3 is CSASGTGGFGRSYEQYF. Here the CDR3 DNA reads TGCAGTGCTAGCGGGACAGGGGGCTTCGGACGCTCCTACGAGCAGTACTTC.

This clonotype was seen ten or more times. V is TRBV2 and J is TRBJ1-5; 7 bases agree with TRBD1. V lost 5 bases to trimming and J lost 5 bases; unmatched junction nucleotides: 6. Germline CDR1 SNHLY, CDR2 FYNNEI. The CDR3 spans 14 residues. The CDR3 DNA is TGTGCCAGCAGTCAGGACAGGTACGATCAGCCCCAGCATTTT. Translating it yields CASSQDRYDQPQHF.

Of note for this clonotype: Since a much larger clone is just one base distant, this may be a read error. The CDR3 loop reads CASSLDVQAGRQFF. Here the CDR3 DNA reads TGTGCCAGCAGCTTAGATGTACAAGCGGGTCGTCAGTTCTTC. The chain joins TRBV13 to TRBJ2-1; the D gene is possibly TRBD2 (6 bases). Per germline, CDR1 PRHDT and CDR2 FYEKMQ (reference sequence). This CDR3 has 14 amino acids. The V and J ends lost 1 base and 13 bases respectively, with 17 bases between them.

On this clonotype: This may be a read error, as it is one base from a much larger clone. This sequence joins TRBV5-1 and TRBJ1-5; 7 bases align to TRBD1. From germline, CDR1 is SGHRS and CDR2 YFSETQ. The CDR3 is 14 amino acids. V lost 7 bases and J lost 4; bases outside the gene matches: 8. Written as DNA, the CDR3 is TGCGCCAGCGGCGAAGGGACAGCGAATCAGCCCCAGCATTTT. Translated: CASGEGTANQPQHF.

The CDR3 DNA follows: TGTGCCAGTAGTATTCTCAGGGGGAAAGGGTCTGGGGCCAACGTCCTGACTTTC. Translating it yields CASSILRGKGSGANVLTF. The chain is built from TRBV19 and TRBJ2-6; 7 nucleotides agree with TRBD1. CDR1 and CDR2 (germline): LNHDA, SQIVND (reference sequence). The CDR3 is 18 amino acids. V shed 3 bases, J shed 1 base, and the junction held 9 bases outside the gene matches. The whole variable domain, remainder taken from reference TRBV19 and TRBJ2-6, is DGGITQSPKYLFRKEGQNVTLSCEQNLNHDAMYWYRQDPGQGLRLIYYSQIVNDFQKGDIAEGYSVSREKKESFPLTVTSAQKNPTAFYLCASSILRGKGSGANVLTFGAGSRLTVL.